This T cell receptor (beta chain) was observed in a study of T cells in Graves' hyperthyroidism and ophthalmopathy. Trimming stripped 5 bases from V and 7 bases from J, with 9 bases between. Germline V gene data show CDR1 as MNHEY and CDR2 as SMNVEV (reference sequence). CDR3 size: 11 residues. The investigators amplified TCR beta CDR3 regions from RNA transcripts. First-round RT-PCR targeting the TCR CDR3 was performed with the HTBI primer set. TCRdb called the multiplex PCR reads again in MiXCR, with one record for every CDR3 protein. The sample consists of under 400,000 distinct CDR3 sequences, 16% of them appearing once.

The V and J genes are TRBV27 and TRBJ2-7; D may be TRBD1 or TRBD2 (5 bases each). This TCR was sampled from a young man with Graves' hyperthyroidism. Sequencing was performed on blood. CDR3 sequence reads: CASSPEGEQYF. The CDR3 coding sequence is TGTGCCAGCAGTCCCGAGGGGGAGCAGTACTTC.